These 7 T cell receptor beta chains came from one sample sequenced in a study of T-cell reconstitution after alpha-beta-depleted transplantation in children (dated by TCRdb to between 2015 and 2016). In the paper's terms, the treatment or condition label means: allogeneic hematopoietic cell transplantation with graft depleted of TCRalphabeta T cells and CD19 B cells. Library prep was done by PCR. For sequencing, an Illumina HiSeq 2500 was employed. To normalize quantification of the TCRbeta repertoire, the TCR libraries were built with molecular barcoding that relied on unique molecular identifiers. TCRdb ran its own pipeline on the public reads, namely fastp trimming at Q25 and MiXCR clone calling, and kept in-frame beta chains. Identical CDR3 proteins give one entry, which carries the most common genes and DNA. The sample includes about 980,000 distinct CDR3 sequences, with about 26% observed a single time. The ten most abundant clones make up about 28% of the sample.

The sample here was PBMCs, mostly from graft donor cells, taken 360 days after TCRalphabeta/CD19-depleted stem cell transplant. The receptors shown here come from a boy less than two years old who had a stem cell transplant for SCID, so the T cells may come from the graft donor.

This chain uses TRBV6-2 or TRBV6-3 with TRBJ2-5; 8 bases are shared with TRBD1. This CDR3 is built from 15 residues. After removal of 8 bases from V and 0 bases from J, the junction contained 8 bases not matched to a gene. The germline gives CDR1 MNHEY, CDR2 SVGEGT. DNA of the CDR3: TGTGCCAGCGCTCGATGGACAGGGTACCAAGAGACCCAGTACTTC. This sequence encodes CASARWTGYQETQYF.

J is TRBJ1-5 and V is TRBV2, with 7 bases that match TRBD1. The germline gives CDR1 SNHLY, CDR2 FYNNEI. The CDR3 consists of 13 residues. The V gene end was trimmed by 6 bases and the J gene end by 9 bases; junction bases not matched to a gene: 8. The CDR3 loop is CASSDDRDRPQHF. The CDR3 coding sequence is TGTGCCAGCAGCGATGACAGGGACAGGCCCCAGCATTTT.

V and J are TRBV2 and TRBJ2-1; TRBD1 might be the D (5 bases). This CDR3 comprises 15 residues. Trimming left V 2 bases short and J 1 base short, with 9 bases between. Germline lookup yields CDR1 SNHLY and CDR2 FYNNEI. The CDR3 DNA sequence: TGTGCCAGCAGTGAATGGGCAGGGTCCTACAATGAGCAGTTCTTC. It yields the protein CASSEWAGSYNEQFF.

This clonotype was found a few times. The CDR3 sequence: CASRMGRLSNQPQHF. The CDR3 DNA sequence: TGTGCCAGCAGGATGGGACGGCTTAGCAATCAGCCCCAGCATTTT. This sequence joins TRBV6-1 and TRBJ1-5; maybe TRBD1 (5 bases). CDR3 length: 15 residues. Germline V gene lookup returns CDR1 MNHNS and CDR2 SASEGT. The ends were cut back, 6 bases at V and 0 bases at J, with 12 bases in the middle.

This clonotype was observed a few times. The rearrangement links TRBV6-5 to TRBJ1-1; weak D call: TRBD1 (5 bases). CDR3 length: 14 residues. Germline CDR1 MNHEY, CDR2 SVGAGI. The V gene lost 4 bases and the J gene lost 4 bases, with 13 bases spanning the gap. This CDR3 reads CASSSSGRATEAFF. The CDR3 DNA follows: TGTGCCAGCAGTTCCAGCGGCAGGGCCACTGAAGCTTTCTTT.

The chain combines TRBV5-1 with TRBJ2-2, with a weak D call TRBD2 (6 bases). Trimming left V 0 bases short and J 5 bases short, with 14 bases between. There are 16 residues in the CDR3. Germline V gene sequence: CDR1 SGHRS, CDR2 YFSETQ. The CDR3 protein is CASSLAGLPGTGELFF. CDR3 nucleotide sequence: TGCGCCAGCAGCTTGGCCGGACTACCAGGAACCGGGGAGCTGTTTTTT.

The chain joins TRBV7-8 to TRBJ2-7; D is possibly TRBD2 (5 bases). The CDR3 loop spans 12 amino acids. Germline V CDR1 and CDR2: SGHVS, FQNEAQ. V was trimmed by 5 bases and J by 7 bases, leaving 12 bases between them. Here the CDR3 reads CASSTWPGEQYF. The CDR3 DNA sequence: TGTGCCAGCAGCACCTGGCCGGGGGAGCAGTACTTC. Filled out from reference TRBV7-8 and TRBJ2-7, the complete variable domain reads GAGVSQSPRYKVAKRGQDVALRCDPISGHVSLFWYQQALGQGPEFLTYFQNEAQLDKSGLPSDRFFAERPEGSVSTLKIQRTQQEDSAVYLCASSTWPGEQYFGPGTRLTVT.